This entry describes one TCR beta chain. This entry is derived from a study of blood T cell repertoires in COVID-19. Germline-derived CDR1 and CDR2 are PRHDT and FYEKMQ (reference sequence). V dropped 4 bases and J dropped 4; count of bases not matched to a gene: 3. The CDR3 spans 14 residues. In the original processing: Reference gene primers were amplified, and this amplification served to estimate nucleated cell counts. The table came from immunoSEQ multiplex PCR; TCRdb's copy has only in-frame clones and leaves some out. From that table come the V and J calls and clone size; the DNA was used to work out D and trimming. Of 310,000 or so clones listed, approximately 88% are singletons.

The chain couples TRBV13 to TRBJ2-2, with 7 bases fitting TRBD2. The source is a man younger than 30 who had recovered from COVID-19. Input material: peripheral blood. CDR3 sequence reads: CASSSGGSTGELFF. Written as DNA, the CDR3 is TGTGCCAGCAGCTCAGGCGGGAGCACCGGGGAGCTGTTTTTT.